Below, 18 T cell receptor beta chains from the same sample are listed, as sequenced in a study of shared clonotypes between healthy human individuals (dated by TCRdb to 2020 to 2021). The library was produced with the immunoSEQ multiplex PCR assay. TCRdb's version of the immuneACCESS table is confined to in-frame rearrangements and falls short of the full clone set. An unresolved V gene accounts for under half of the shortfall where checked; the remainder is of unknown origin. Present in this sample are 800,000 to 950,000 clones, around 96% of which were seen just once. The ten largest clonotypes hold roughly 0.23% of the sample. For the CD8 naive samples, CD45RO-negative cells were positively selected for CCR7, yielding a CD45RA+CCR7+ population from which TemRA cells were excluded. The specimen was naive CD8+ T cells sorted from blood. What the cell subset or site label conveys for this sample: CD45RA+CCR7+. The receptors shown here come from a man aged 25 to 40 in good health.

The chain joins TRBV5-4 to TRBJ2-1; no definite D call. The germline V gene encodes CDR1 SGHNT and CDR2 YYREEE (reference sequence). This CDR3 has 11 residues. With 1 base removed from V and 9 bases from J, the gap between germline ends came to 5 bases. CDR3 region: CASSLRTEQFF. Written as DNA, the CDR3 is TGTGCCAGCAGCTTGCGTACTGAGCAGTTCTTC.

The chain employs TRBV4-3 and TRBJ2-3; no definite D call. The length of the CDR3 is 14 residues. The ends were cut back, 1 base at V and 0 bases at J, with 5 bases in the middle. CDR1 is LGHNA and CDR2 is YSLEER in the germline V gene. The chain's CDR3 is CASSQVDSTDTQYF. DNA of the CDR3: TGCGCCAGCAGCCAAGTGGACAGCACAGATACGCAGTATTTT.

In the case of this clone: Other DNA variants within this sample encode the same CDR3. The rearrangement links TRBV7-9 to TRBJ2-7, with a tentative D call TRBD1 (6 bases). V lost 5 bases, J lost 3 bases, and 11 bases lay in between. The CDR3 has 13 residues. Germline assignment: CDR1 SEHNR and CDR2 FQNEAQ (reference sequence). CDR3 loop: CASSGTDSYEQYF. As DNA, the CDR3 is TGTGCCAGCAGCGGCACGGACAGCTACGAGCAGTACTTC.

This clone was recorded only once. The chain couples TRBV10-2 to TRBJ2-7; 7 bases fit TRBD2. J lost 3 bases, V lost 6 bases, and 8 bases had no gene match. Germline V CDR1 and CDR2: WSHSY, SAAADI. CDR3 length: 14 amino acids. The CDR3 nucleotides are TGCGCCAGCAGAGGGCTAGCGGAAAGCTACGAGCAGTACTTC. It yields the protein CASRGLAESYEQYF.

Concerning this clone: The junction and the germline gene differ at one end; a read error may be behind it. The chain is built from TRBV7-7 and TRBJ2-1; 7 bases match TRBD2. This CDR3 is 16 amino acids long. Germline V gene lookup returns CDR1 SSHAT and CDR2 FNYEAQ (reference sequence). Here the CDR3 DNA reads TGTGCTAGCAGCTTAGCTGCGGGAGCCGCCTACAATGAGCAGTTCTTC. This translates into CASSLAAGAAYNEQFF. The variable domain in full, completed from reference TRBV7-7 and TRBJ2-1, reads GAGVSQSPRYKVTKRGQDVTLRCDPISSHATLYWYQQALGQGPEFLTYFNYEAQPDKSGLPSDRFSAERPEGSISTLTIQRTEQRDSAMYRCASSLAAGAAYNEQFFGPGTRLTVL.

CDR3 nucleotides: TGTGCCAGCTCACCTCCCGGGGAGGTCAGAAGTCAGTACTTC. It codes for CASSPPGEVRSQYF. The V call is TRBV18, the J call TRBJ2-7; tentatively, D is TRBD2 (6 bases). This CDR3 is 14 amino acids long. The V gene lost 3 bases and the J gene lost 10 bases, with 19 bases spanning the gap. The V gene's germline CDR1 is KGHSH and CDR2 LQKENI.

The chain couples TRBV30 to TRBJ1-1; D is ambiguous. CDR3 length: 11 residues. Germline V CDR1 and CDR2: GTSNPN, SVGIG (reference sequence). V dropped 2 bases and J dropped 8 bases, with 9 bases sitting between them. In nucleotides, the CDR3 is TGTGCCTGGAGTCTCGGAGTCGAAGCTTTCTTT. This sequence encodes CAWSLGVEAFF. Complete variable domain (other parts from reference TRBV30 and TRBJ1-1): SQTIHQWPATLVQPVGSPLSLECTVEGTSNPNLYWYRQAAGRGLQLLFYSVGIGQISSEVPQNLSASRPQDRQFILSSKKLLLSDSGFYLCAWSLGVEAFFGQGTRLTVV.

This clone was detected a few times. Other nucleotide sequences in the sample specify the same CDR3. V usage is TRBV5-1 and J usage is TRBJ2-5; 16 bases align to TRBD2. The CDR3 runs to 17 residues. The germline CDR1 and CDR2 sequences are SGHRS and YFSETQ. J lost 4 bases, V lost 0 bases, and 3 bases had no gene match. This CDR3 reads CASSLEGLAGGGETQYF. CDR3 bases: TGCGCCAGCAGCTTGGAGGGACTAGCGGGAGGGGGAGAGACCCAGTACTTC.

The chain recombines TRBV2 with TRBJ1-2; D perhaps matches TRBD1 (6 bases). The V gene lost 8 bases and the J gene lost 7 bases, with 14 bases spanning the gap. The germline V gene has CDR1 SNHLY and CDR2 FYNNEI. The CDR3 runs to 12 residues. In nucleotides, the CDR3 is TGTGCCAGCTGGGGGGCACGGGGTGGCTACACCTTC. Translated, it gives CASWGARGGYTF.

The rearrangement links TRBV19 to TRBJ1-1, with D perhaps TRBD1 (6 bases). The CDR3 covers 13 residues. The V gene lost 7 bases and the J gene lost 4 bases, with 13 bases spanning the gap. Germline V lookup: CDR1 LNHDA, CDR2 SQIVND (reference sequence). In nucleotides, the CDR3 is TGTGCCAGTAATAACAGGGTCGGCACTGAAGCTTTCTTT. Residues: CASNNRVGTEAFF.

A note on this clone: Additional DNA sequences in this sample encode the identical CDR3. V is TRBV27 and J is TRBJ2-7, with D unresolved. Trimming took off 2 bases at V and 5 bases at J, with 4 bases between the two ends. Germline CDR1 and CDR2: MNHEY and SMNVEV (reference sequence). CDR3 size: 11 residues. The CDR3 DNA reads TGTGCCAGCAGTTTAGGCCACGAGCAGTACTTC. Translated: CASSLGHEQYF.

The J gene is TRBJ1-2, the V gene TRBV14, with TRBD1 matching 7 bases. The germline V gene encodes CDR1 SGHDN and CDR2 FVKESK. V trimming: 0 bases; J trimming: 6 bases; junction bases outside the gene matches: 10. The CDR3 is 16 residues long. This chain's CDR3 is CASSQDSSGQENGYTF. For the CDR3, the DNA is TGTGCCAGCAGCCAAGATAGTAGCGGACAGGAGAATGGCTACACCTTC. Complete variable domain (other parts from reference TRBV14 and TRBJ1-2): EAGVTQFPSHSVIEKGQTVTLRCDPISGHDNLYWYRRVMGKEIKFLLHFVKESKQDESGMPNNRFLAERTGGTYSTLKVQPAELEDSGVYFCASSQDSSGQENGYTFGSGTRLTVV.

The CDR3 DNA is TGTGCCAGCAGAGATATAGGGGAAGTGCATCCCAGCACAGATACGCAGTATTTT. Protein: CASRDIGEVHPSTDTQYF. The rearrangement uses TRBV28 and TRBJ2-3, with D possibly matching TRBD1 (5 bases). The CDR3 is 18 residues long. Germline CDR1 MDHEN, CDR2 SYDVKM. Trimming pared 6 bases from V and 0 bases from J, leaving 22 bases between.

The chain is built from TRBV28 and TRBJ2-3; D remains ambiguous. The germline CDR1 and CDR2 sequences are MDHEN and SYDVKM. Trimming took 1 base from V and 0 from J, leaving 8 bases between them. CDR3 length: 15 amino acids. The DNA for the CDR3 is TGTGCCAGCAGTTTATCAGATCCTAGCACAGATACGCAGTATTTT. Its protein product is CASSLSDPSTDTQYF.

The V gene is TRBV5-1, the J gene TRBJ1-2; D is uncertain. Germline CDR1 SGHRS, CDR2 YFSETQ. Trimming removed 1 base at V and 7 bases at J, with 14 bases between. This CDR3 spans 14 amino acids. CDR3 nucleotide sequence: TGCGCCAGCAGCTTGACAGCTATTTTTGGTGGCTACACCTTC. Residues: CASSLTAIFGGYTF.

The chain has TRBV27 and TRBJ2-5; TRBD1 is a possible D gene (6 bases). The CDR3 loop spans 14 amino acids. From germline, CDR1 is MNHEY and CDR2 SMNVEV (reference sequence). V was cut by 10 bases and J by 3 bases, with 18 bases left in between. The CDR3 sequence is CATGRWGREETQYF. In nucleotides, the CDR3 is TGTGCCACCGGTCGTTGGGGGCGCGAAGAGACCCAGTACTTC.

The chain employs TRBV9 and TRBJ2-1; D might be TRBD1 (5 bases). The V gene lost 4 bases and the J gene lost 0 bases, with 14 bases spanning the gap. CDR3 length: 16 residues. CDR1 is SGDLS and CDR2 is YYNGEE in the germline V gene. CDR3 amino acids: CASSPDTVSSYNEQFF. The CDR3 bases are TGTGCCAGCAGCCCGGACACCGTTAGCTCCTACAATGAGCAGTTCTTC.

J is TRBJ2-7 and V is TRBV28; 10 bases are a match to TRBD1. Germline V gives CDR1 MDHEN, CDR2 SYDVKM. This CDR3 contains 15 residues. J lost 2 bases, V lost 6 bases, and 7 bases had no gene match. This chain's CDR3 is CASRERDRGPYEQYF. The CDR3 region has the DNA TGTGCCAGCAGGGAAAGAGACAGGGGGCCCTACGAGCAGTACTTC.